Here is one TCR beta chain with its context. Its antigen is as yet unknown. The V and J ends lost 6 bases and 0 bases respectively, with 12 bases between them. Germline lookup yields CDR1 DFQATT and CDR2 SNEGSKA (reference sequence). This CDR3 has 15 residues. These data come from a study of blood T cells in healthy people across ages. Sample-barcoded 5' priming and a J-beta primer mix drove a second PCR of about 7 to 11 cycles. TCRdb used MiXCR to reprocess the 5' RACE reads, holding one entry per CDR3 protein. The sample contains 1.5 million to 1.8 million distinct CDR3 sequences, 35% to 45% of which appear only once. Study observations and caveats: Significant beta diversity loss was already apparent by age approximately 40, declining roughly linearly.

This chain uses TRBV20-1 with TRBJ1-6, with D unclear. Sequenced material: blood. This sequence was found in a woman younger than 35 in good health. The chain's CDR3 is CSAEDRSSYNSPLHF. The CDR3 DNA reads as TGCAGTGCCGAGGACCGCAGCTCCTATAATTCACCCCTCCACTTT.